This TCR beta chain was retrieved from a study of a mutant IDH1 vaccine in newly diagnosed glioma. The wider study: Males made up 62.5% and females about 40% of treated patients, whose mean age was roughly 40 years.

Specified time point: baseline, week 1 (first vaccination visit). Described treatment: pre-vaccination baseline after standard-of-care therapy. Profiled with immunoSEQ multiplex PCR; TCRdb holds only in-frame clones, not every one. The sample lists about 68,000 clones; less than 85% were seen once. Notes on the study in general: Changes in top peripheral clonotypes did not appear linked to pseudoprogression. Vaccine-induced immune responses occurred in under 95% of patients.

Remarks on this clone: Its antigen remains unknown.

Germline lookup yields CDR1 KGHSH and CDR2 LQKENI. The CDR3 is 12 amino acids. Trimming removed 5 bases from V and 3 bases from J, with 8 bases in between. The rearrangement uses TRBV18 and TRBJ2-7; D may be TRBD1 (6 bases). Source: PBMCs, taken from a glioma patient treated with radiotherapy, temozolomide or both. This TCR came from a man aged 50-59 years with glioma. The CDR3 loop is CASSEGDYEQYF. As DNA, the CDR3 is TGTGCCAGCTCAGAGGGGGACTACGAGCAGTACTTC.